This TCR beta chain was recovered during a study of TIL therapy for anti-PD-1-resistant metastatic lung cancer. Time point given: pre-treatment sample, taken before nivolumab and TIL therapy. Germline V gene sequence: CDR1 SGHDT, CDR2 YYEEEE. V lost 0 bases to trimming and J lost 2 bases, with 11 bases between them. The CDR3 is 15 amino acids. This clone was detected only a few times. This was the immunoSEQ v3 assay. Libraries were sequenced to 2.2 million or so read pairs (survey) or roughly 4.5-6.5 million (deep). TCRdb's table, derived via immunoSEQ multiplex PCR, lists solely in-frame clones and lacks some. Of some 15,000 clones in the sample, around 88% were seen once.

The chain carries TRBV5-6 and TRBJ1-2; D remains ambiguous. The sequence was collected from a person between 25 and 80 years old with non-small cell lung cancer. The sequencing here drew on blood, taken at baseline. CDR3 bases: TGTGCCAGCAGCTTGGCAATGGTTACGAACTATGGCTACACCTTC. It encodes CASSLAMVTNYGYTF.